The following is a T cell receptor (beta chain) sequence with its context. The target antigen is unknown. Within the sample, other DNA sequences also encode this same CDR3. V shed 0 bases, J shed 15 bases, and the junction held 5 bases outside the gene matches. The CDR3 runs 14 residues. Germline CDR1 reads SGHRS; CDR2 reads YFSETQ. TCRdb's table, derived via immunoSEQ multiplex PCR, lists solely in-frame clones and lacks some. Of 5,500 to 7,500 clones listed, about 79% are singletons. The data were obtained in a study of immune evolution from preneoplasia to lung adenocarcinoma. Findings and caveats of the study: Top clone share appeared to fall from AAH through AIS, MIA, adenocarcinoma. Normal lung had highest clonality; later lesions appeared denser, more diverse.

Resections took place in Japan or China from about 2013 to 2018. Nucleic acids came from premalignant or tumor cells enriched by macro-dissection. The chain joins TRBV5-1 to TRBJ1-6, with 11 bases lining up with TRBD1. The sequencing input was FFPE minimally invasive lung adenocarcinoma tissue. The sequence was obtained from a person aged 55-80 years with lung adenocarcinoma. CDR3 protein: CASSLGDRGSSLHF. CDR3 DNA sequence: TGCGCCAGCAGCTTGGGGGACAGGGGGTCCAGCCTCCACTTT.